This T cell receptor (beta chain) appears in the sequencing data of a study of shared T cell receptors in the human thymus. The table came from immunoSEQ multiplex PCR; TCRdb's copy has only in-frame clones and leaves some out. The table shows about 730,000 clones, with 80% to 90% occurring only once. The same data also contributed to another study, on human thymus T cells.

Sequencing was performed on thymocytes. This receptor was identified in a girl younger than two with a congenital heart defect.

As DNA, the CDR3 is TGTGCCAGCAGCCTAGCAGGGGAAGGGACCCAGTACTTC. It specifies CASSLAGEGTQYF. The gene calls are TRBV14 and TRBJ2-5; the D gene is possibly TRBD1 (6 bases). The CDR3 extends over 13 amino acids. Trimming left V 4 bases short and J 7 bases short, with 13 bases between. Germline V gene sequence: CDR1 SGHDN, CDR2 FVKESK.